This TCR beta chain was sequenced during a study of beta chain features in type 1 diabetes. Study information: When patients were set against healthy donors, age, gender and cell yields were similar.

Of the isolated RNA, all was reverse transcribed, and so the sequenced material was expressed TCRB transcripts. The protocol was immunoSEQ multiplex PCR, while the TCRdb copy is restricted to in-frame clones and leaves out a portion. The table records 150,000 to 190,000 clones, 9% to 12% of them present only once. Findings of the study overall: In all four CD4+ subsets, TCRB CDR3 length was significantly, moderately reduced in type 1 diabetes. Researchers could not determine here whether HLA type influences TCRB rearrangement. Researchers caution that PCR might favor shorter templates, equally among patients and controls.

Note on this clone: Its matching antigen is unknown.

V was pared by 3 bases and J by 11 bases, with 14 bases between. Germline-derived CDR1 and CDR2 are MNHEY and SVGAGI. This CDR3 has 13 residues. The rearrangement links TRBV6-5 to TRBJ2-4; D not certain. Sequencing input: central memory CD4+ T cells from blood. The TCR was taken from a man aged 25 to 45 with type 1 diabetes. CDR3 loop: CASSYGRENVQYF. The DNA of the CDR3 is TGTGCCAGCAGTTATGGTAGAGAGAATGTTCAGTACTTC.